Below, 32 T cell receptor beta chains from the same sample are listed, as sequenced in a study of identical twins. TCRdb recomputed calls from the 5' RACE reads with MiXCR, one row per CDR3 protein. The profile shows roughly 230,000 distinct CDR3 sequences, about 8.3% of them singletons. A further study also used this sample, focusing on yellow fever vaccine responses in identical twins.

Specimen: CD8+ T cells sorted from blood. These receptors were taken from a woman aged 18-29 years in good health.

This clonotype appeared many times. The J gene is TRBJ2-5, the V gene TRBV27; D uncertain. This CDR3 has 15 amino acids. Germline lookup yields CDR1 MNHEY and CDR2 SMNVEV (reference sequence). Trimming left V 5 bases short and J 2 bases short, with 15 bases between. CDR3 nucleotides: TGTGCCAGCAGTACGTGGACCGGAGATCAAGAGACCCAGTACTTC. It codes for CASSTWTGDQETQYF.

This clonotype was counted between two and nine times. The chain couples TRBV27 to TRBJ1-5; weak D call: TRBD1 (5 bases). The CDR3 runs 12 residues. The ends were cut back, 2 bases at V and 11 bases at J, with 10 bases in the middle. CDR1 and CDR2 from the germline V gene are MNHEY and SMNVEV (reference sequence). The CDR3, as DNA: TGTGCCAGCAGTTTAGGTGGGGGAACCCAGCATTTT. Translation: CASSLGGGTQHF.

This clonotype was seen only a few times. CDR3 DNA: TGTGCCAGCAGTTTTCAGGTCCTCTCCGACACCGGGGAGCTGTTTTTT. This sequence encodes CASSFQVLSDTGELFF. The chain joins TRBV27 to TRBJ2-2, with D unresolved. The CDR3 covers 16 residues. Per the germline V gene, CDR1 is MNHEY and CDR2 is SMNVEV (reference sequence). Trimming shortened V by 3 bases and J by 3 bases, and 14 bases separated the two germline ends.

This clonotype was seen many times. The chain joins TRBV19 to TRBJ1-1; the D is unclear. This CDR3 has 14 residues. The V gene lost 9 bases and the J gene lost 1 base, with 15 bases spanning the gap. CDR1 LNHDA and CDR2 SQIVND come from the germline V gene (reference sequence). CDR3 sequence (DNA): TGTGCCAGCCGAGTCATCCAAGGGAACACTGAAGCTTTCTTT. Encoded protein: CASRVIQGNTEAFF.

This chain uses TRBV7-9 with TRBJ2-1, with TRBD2 matching 10 bases. Trimming took 3 bases from V and 3 from J; bases not matched to a gene: 8. The CDR3 consists of 17 residues. Germline assignment: CDR1 SEHNR and CDR2 FQNEAQ (reference sequence). The CDR3: CASSFDPTSGHYNEQFF. CDR3 nucleotides: TGTGCCAGCAGCTTCGATCCGACTAGCGGGCACTACAATGAGCAGTTCTTC.

This rearrangement joins TRBV7-2 to TRBJ2-5, with D perhaps matching TRBD2 (7 bases). This CDR3 has 16 amino acids. The ends were cut back, 5 bases at V and 2 bases at J, with 18 bases in the middle. The germline CDR1 and CDR2 sequences are SGHTA and FQGNSA. The CDR3 nucleotides read TGTGCCAGCAGCCTGGGGGGGCTCCCATTTCAAGAGACCCAGTACTTC. It encodes CASSLGGLPFQETQYF.

This chain uses TRBV12-3 or TRBV12-4 with TRBJ2-3; D is undetermined. The CDR3 is 13 residues long. V shed 6 bases and J shed 4 bases, with 11 bases lying between them. CDR3 DNA sequence: TGTGCCAGCAGCACCCGACTTGCAGATACGCAGTATTTT. Its translation is CASSTRLADTQYF.

The gene calls are TRBV11-3 and TRBJ2-2; D is unclear. The CDR3 length is 12 residues. CDR1 and CDR2 (germline): SGHNT, YENEEA. Trimming cost V 5 bases and J 5 bases, with 6 bases left between them. The CDR3 DNA follows: TGTGCCAGCAGCCCCGAAACCGGGGAGCTGTTTTTT. Translation gives CASSPETGELFF.

There are a few counts of this clonotype. The V call is TRBV5-1, the J call TRBJ2-2; 9 nucleotides align to TRBD1. The germline V gene has CDR1 SGHRS and CDR2 YFSETQ. CDR3 length equals 17 residues. The V and J ends lost 7 bases and 0 bases, in that order; junction bases with no gene match: 10. Written as DNA, the CDR3 is TGCGCCAGCTCCAAAGACAGGGGGAAAACGAACACCGGGGAGCTGTTTTTT. Its protein is CASSKDRGKTNTGELFF.

The gene calls are TRBV6-2 or TRBV6-3 and TRBJ2-5; 8 bases are a match to TRBD2. V was clipped by 2 bases and J by 1 base; unmatched bases: 6. CDR1 MNHEY and CDR2 SVGEGT come from the germline V gene. This CDR3 comprises 16 residues. Here the CDR3 reads CASSYRAGGPQETQYF. In DNA form, the CDR3 reads TGTGCCAGCAGTTACCGGGCGGGAGGCCCCCAAGAGACCCAGTACTTC.

V usage is TRBV7-6 and J usage is TRBJ2-6, with unresolved D. The CDR3 loop spans 17 amino acids. The V gene's germline CDR1 is SGHVS and CDR2 FNYEAQ. Trimming removed 7 bases from V and 0 bases from J, with 16 bases in between. This chain's CDR3 is CASTLGFGSSGANVLTF. CDR3 DNA: TGTGCCAGCACCCTAGGATTTGGTTCCTCTGGGGCCAACGTCCTGACTTTC.

There are a few counts of this clonotype. The rearrangement links TRBV3-1 to TRBJ2-1, with 9 bases identical to TRBD2. The CDR3 consists of 16 residues. The germline V gene has CDR1 LGHDT and CDR2 YNNKEL (reference sequence). The CDR3 DNA is TGTGCTTGCAGCCAAGAAACTAGCGGGCCCTACAATGAGCAGTTCTTC. Amino acids: CACSQETSGPYNEQFF.

Concerning this clonotype itself: Mismatch with germline at one junction end may stem from a read error. The chain couples TRBV7-2 to TRBJ2-7; possible D gene TRBD1, 6 bases. There are 13 residues in the CDR3. Germline V gives CDR1 SGHTA, CDR2 FQGNSA. For the CDR3, the DNA is TGTGCCAGCAGCTTGACCACAGGGCGTCCCCTCATTTTC. Its protein product is CASSLTTGRPLIF. The variable domain in full, completed from reference TRBV7-2 and TRBJ2-7, reads GAGVSQSPSNKVTEKGKDVELRCDPISGHTALYWYRQSLGQGLEFLIYFQGNSAPDKSGLPSDRFSAERTGGSVSTLTIQRTQQEDSAVYLCASSLTTGRPLIFGPGTRLTVT.

V and J are TRBV19 and TRBJ2-1, with TRBD2 identical over 14 bases. This CDR3 comprises 15 residues. Unmatched junction bases numbered 5, after V lost 5 bases and J lost 8 bases. From germline, CDR1 is LNHDA and CDR2 SQIVND (reference sequence). CDR3 loop: CASSSGTSGGYEQFF. The DNA for the CDR3 is TGTGCCAGTAGTTCCGGGACTAGCGGGGGTTATGAGCAGTTCTTC. The variable domain in full, with the rest retrieved from reference TRBV19 and TRBJ2-1, is DGGITQSPKYLFRKEGQNVTLSCEQNLNHDAMYWYRQDPGQGLRLIYYSQIVNDFQKGDIAEGYSVSREKKESFPLTVTSAQKNPTAFYLCASSSGTSGGYEQFFGPGTRLTVL.

This clonotype was picked up many times. The rearrangement links TRBV7-9 to TRBJ2-1, with TRBD1 identical over 7 bases. From germline, CDR1 is SEHNR and CDR2 FQNEAQ (reference sequence). This CDR3 contains 15 residues. The junction had 6 bases not matched to a gene; V was cut back by 4 bases and J by 3 bases. In DNA, the CDR3 is TGTGCCAGCAGCTCTCTAGGACAGGACTACAATGAGCAGTTCTTC. Translation: CASSSLGQDYNEQFF.

The chain joins TRBV19 to TRBJ1-2, with TRBD1 matching 7 bases. CDR1 is LNHDA and CDR2 is SQIVND in the germline V gene (reference sequence). The CDR3 runs 14 residues. The V segment lost 5 bases and the J segment 7 bases; nucleotides outside the gene matches: 10. The CDR3 DNA reads as TGTGCCAGTAGTTTCCCGACAGGGTCGGTTGGCTACACCTTC. Protein product: CASSFPTGSVGYTF.

This clonotype was found a few times. The chain employs TRBV18 and TRBJ2-7, with no clear D. The CDR3 contains 13 residues. Per the germline V gene, CDR1 is KGHSH and CDR2 is LQKENI. V was shortened by 3 bases and J by 1 base, with 7 bases between the two germline ends. The CDR3 region has the DNA TGTGCCAGCTCACCGGTTAAATCCTACGAGCAGTACTTC. Its translation: CASSPVKSYEQYF.

This chain connects TRBV2 to TRBJ2-1; 12 bases line up with TRBD2. The junction had 11 bases not matched to a gene; V was cut back by 3 bases and J by 2 bases. The germline V gene has CDR1 SNHLY and CDR2 FYNNEI. The CDR3 extends over 19 amino acids. The DNA for the CDR3 is TGTGCCAGCAGTGATGAGGGACTAGCGGGTACCAGGCCCTACAATGAGCAGTTCTTC. Translated: CASSDEGLAGTRPYNEQFF. Complete variable domain (other parts from reference TRBV2 and TRBJ2-1): EPEVTQTPSHQVTQMGQEVILRCVPISNHLYFYWYRQILGQKVEFLVSFYNNEISEKSEIFDDQFSVERPDGSNFTLKIRSTKLEDSAMYFCASSDEGLAGTRPYNEQFFGPGTRLTVL.

This clonotype was seen more than once but under ten times. The chain combines TRBV24-1 with TRBJ2-1; the D call may be TRBD1 or TRBD2 (5 bases each). Germline lookup yields CDR1 KGHDR and CDR2 SFDVKD. This CDR3 spans 13 amino acids. V was clipped by 6 bases and J by 9 bases, with 14 bases between them. The CDR3: CATSSGRYFEQFF. The CDR3 nucleotides are TGTGCCACCAGTTCGGGACGGTATTTTGAGCAGTTCTTC.

This clonotype was counted only a few times. The gene calls are TRBV18 and TRBJ2-6; 8 nucleotides line up with TRBD1. In germline, CDR1 is KGHSH, CDR2 LQKENI. The CDR3 extends over 21 amino acids. Unmatched junction bases numbered 15, after V lost 2 bases and J lost 0 bases. Here the CDR3 DNA reads TGTGCCAGCTCACCAGTGGCCTTCCCGGGACAGGCCCACTCTGGGGCCAACGTCCTGACTTTC. This encodes CASSPVAFPGQAHSGANVLTF. Drawing the rest from reference TRBV18 and TRBJ2-6, the complete variable domain is NAGVMQNPRHLVRRRGQEARLRCSPMKGHSHVYWYRQLPEEGLKFMVYLQKENIIDESGMPKERFSAEFPKEGPSILRIQQVVRGDSAAYFCASSPVAFPGQAHSGANVLTFGAGSRLTVL.

The chain combines TRBV29-1 with TRBJ2-1, with a weak D call TRBD1 (6 bases). The CDR3 spans 17 residues. Trimming took 1 base from V and 6 from J, leaving 22 bases between them. Per germline, CDR1 SQVTM and CDR2 ANQGSEA. The CDR3 region is CSVEGVSAGAQVNEQFF. The CDR3 DNA follows: TGCAGCGTTGAAGGGGTTTCGGCAGGGGCTCAGGTCAATGAGCAGTTCTTC.

This chain joins TRBV4-1 and TRBJ2-1; 11 bases are shared with TRBD2. Per germline, CDR1 MGHRA and CDR2 YSYEKL. The CDR3 spans 17 residues. V gave up 3 bases and J gave up 1 base; unmatched junction bases: 5. DNA for the CDR3: TGCGCCAGCAGCCAGGATACTAGCGGGGGTTCCTACAATGAGCAGTTCTTC. It is translated as CASSQDTSGGSYNEQFF.

This clonotype appeared a few times. The CDR3 spells CASTRGQGAVGNTGELFF. The CDR3, as DNA: TGTGCCAGCACCCGGGGACAGGGGGCCGTAGGGAACACCGGGGAGCTGTTTTTT. The chain carries TRBV12-3 or TRBV12-4 and TRBJ2-2, with TRBD1 identical over 12 bases. The J segment lost 1 base and the V segment lost 7 bases, leaving 10 bases of the junction unmatched. CDR3 size: 18 residues.

V is TRBV12-3 or TRBV12-4 and J is TRBJ2-7, with 8 bases identical to TRBD1. This CDR3 has 14 amino acids. Trimming at V came to 6 bases and at J to 6 bases, leaving 10 bases not matched to a gene. CDR3 coding DNA: TGTGCCAGCAGCCACCGGGACAGGTATGCCGAGCAGTACTTC. It encodes CASSHRDRYAEQYF.

This clonotype has at least ten counts. The V gene is TRBV29-1, the J gene TRBJ2-2; a possible D gene is TRBD1 (7 bases). The V and J ends lost 7 bases and 1 base respectively, with 10 bases between them. The V gene's germline CDR1 is SQVTM and CDR2 ANQGSEA. The CDR3 is 13 amino acids. CDR3 sequence reads: CSGGTVNTGELFF. CDR3 bases: TGCAGCGGCGGGACAGTGAACACCGGGGAGCTGTTTTTT.

In its sample, this clonotype was seen many times. This chain connects TRBV21-1 to TRBJ2-5; the listed D gene, TRBD2, was not tested against the DNA. TRBV21-1 counts as a pseudogene. The CDR3 is 15 residues long. The CDR3 is CASSHSSGVRETQYF. CDR3 nucleotide sequence: TGTGCCAGCAGCCACTCTAGCGGGGTCCGGGAGACCCAGTACTTC.

This clonotype was counted ten times or more. V usage is TRBV27 and J usage is TRBJ2-4; 8 bases match TRBD1. Germline CDR1 and CDR2: MNHEY and SMNVEV (reference sequence). The CDR3 covers 14 residues. Trimming at V came to 4 bases and at J to 8 bases, leaving 7 bases not matched to a gene. The CDR3: CASSSTDRGDIQYF. The CDR3 region has the DNA TGTGCCAGCAGTTCCACAGACAGGGGTGACATTCAGTACTTC.

J is TRBJ1-1 and V is TRBV20-1, with no clear D. The V end lost 1 base, the J end lost 13 bases, and 16 bases lay between the germline ends. Germline loops: CDR1 DFQATT, CDR2 SNEGSKA (reference sequence). There are 12 residues in the CDR3. The CDR3 loop is CSARAAQAGVFF. For the CDR3, the DNA is TGCAGTGCTAGAGCAGCCCAGGCCGGCGTTTTCTTT.

The chain has TRBV28 and TRBJ1-2; 12 bases are shared with TRBD1. CDR1 is MDHEN and CDR2 is SYDVKM in the germline V gene. The CDR3 runs 14 residues. Germline trimming cut 6 bases from V and 8 bases from J; bases unmatched to any gene: 7. The chain's CDR3 is CASSSGTGGEGYTF. CDR3 DNA sequence: TGTGCCAGCAGCTCCGGGACAGGGGGCGAGGGCTACACCTTC.

The chain recombines TRBV7-2 with TRBJ2-5, with D possibly matching TRBD2 (5 bases). Germline assignment: CDR1 SGHTA and CDR2 FQGNSA. V was pared by 5 bases and J by 5 bases, with 18 bases between. The CDR3 covers 15 residues. CDR3 sequence (DNA): TGTGCCAGCAGCCCCGGGTTTGCGGGCGGGGAGACCCAGTACTTC. Translated, it gives CASSPGFAGGETQYF.

This clonotype was observed many times. This sequence joins TRBV6-5 and TRBJ2-1; 8 nucleotides line up with TRBD2. V was clipped by 1 base and J by 10 bases; unmatched bases: 15. CDR1 is MNHEY, CDR2 SVGAGI, per germline. The CDR3 is 17 amino acids. CDR3 DNA sequence: TGTGCCAGCAGTTACTTAACGTCGGGGGGGCCAAAGTCCGAGCAGTTCTTC. Translated: CASSYLTSGGPKSEQFF.

This clonotype was observed a handful of times. The chain recombines TRBV4-1 with TRBJ2-7; D not resolved. From germline, CDR1 is MGHRA and CDR2 YSYEKL. This CDR3 has 15 amino acids. Trimming took off 1 base at V and 0 bases at J, with 10 bases between the two ends. The DNA for the CDR3 is TGCGCCAGCAGCCAAGGGGCAGGCTTCTCCTACGAGCAGTACTTC. Encoded protein: CASSQGAGFSYEQYF.